These 31 T cell receptor beta chains share one sample of origin, sequenced in a study of Graves' ophthalmopathy and Graves' hyperthyroidism. Amplification of the TCR beta CDR3 regions used RNA transcripts (as template). HTBI primers served in a first-round RT-PCR, which a second-round multiplex PCR followed. MiXCR was run by TCRdb on the multiplex PCR reads, yielding one entry per CDR3 protein. The data hold around 470,000 distinct CDR3 sequences, with under 15% observed a single time. Sequences were obtained from blood. The source of these receptors is a woman in her twenties or thirties with Graves' ophthalmopathy.

This clonotype was picked up many times. This sequence joins TRBV20-1 and TRBJ2-2, with D hard to call. Trimming removed 6 bases from V and 2 bases from J, with 13 bases in between. Germline lookup yields CDR1 DFQATT and CDR2 SNEGSKA (reference sequence). This CDR3 region has 14 residues. The CDR3 coding sequence is TGCAGTGCATCGCCACGGCTAAACACCGGGGAGCTGTTTTTT. Translation gives CSASPRLNTGELFF.

This clonotype was detected many times. CDR3 amino acids: CASSAGGGSNVEPQHF. Written as DNA, the CDR3 is TGCGCCAGCAGCGCGGGAGGAGGTAGTAACGTTGAGCCCCAGCATTTT. The rearrangement links TRBV5-1 to TRBJ1-5; D call uncertain. V was pared by 4 bases and J by 8 bases, with 22 bases between. The CDR3 covers 16 residues. CDR1 and CDR2 (germline): SGHRS, YFSETQ.

This clonotype was counted only a few times. This chain uses TRBV12-3 or TRBV12-4 with TRBJ2-1; D might be TRBD2 (6 bases). Trimming left V 7 bases short and J 7 bases short, with 14 bases between. The CDR3 sequence is 13 residues long. The CDR3 loop is CASTSWRENEQFF. The CDR3 DNA follows: TGTGCCAGCACCTCATGGCGGGAAAATGAGCAGTTCTTC.

Many counts were recorded for this clonotype. The chain is built from TRBV6-2 or TRBV6-3 and TRBJ1-1; D not certain. With 0 bases removed from V and 1 base from J, the gap between germline ends came to 6 bases. This CDR3 spans 14 amino acids. Germline values: CDR1 MNHEY, CDR2 SVGEGT. CDR3 DNA sequence: TGTGCCAGCAGTTACTCGGCGGAGAACACTGAAGCTTTCTTT. It codes for CASSYSAENTEAFF.

There are many counts of this clonotype. The genes are TRBV7-2 and TRBJ2-7; D gene unclear. Between the trimmed V and J ends, which lost 2 bases and 4 bases, there was a span of 6 bases. Germline V gives CDR1 SGHTA, CDR2 FQGNSA. This CDR3 contains 12 residues. This CDR3 is CASSLIVYEQYF. The CDR3 DNA follows: TGTGCCAGCAGCTTAATAGTTTACGAGCAGTACTTC.

This clonotype was observed many times. V usage is TRBV7-6 and J usage is TRBJ2-5; the D gene is possibly TRBD2 (7 bases). The CDR3 totals 13 residues. The V gene lost 8 bases and the J gene lost 8 bases, with 18 bases spanning the gap. Germline V gene sequence: CDR1 SGHVS, CDR2 FNYEAQ. In DNA form, the CDR3 reads TGTGCCAGCTCAAGGGGGGGGCCCCTCACCCAGTACTTC. Encoded protein: CASSRGGPLTQYF.

This clonotype came up many times. The V call is TRBV6-1, the J call TRBJ1-1; no clear D. V lost 7 bases, J lost 6 bases, and 12 bases lay in between. Germline loops: CDR1 MNHNS, CDR2 SASEGT. This CDR3 has 12 residues. DNA of the CDR3: TGTGCCAGCACCGTTGTTGGCGCTGAAGCTTTCTTT. Protein sequence: CASTVVGAEAFF.

This clonotype was counted ten times or more. This chain uses TRBV6-1 with TRBJ1-2, with 8 bases that match TRBD1. The germline gives CDR1 MNHNS, CDR2 SASEGT. The ends lost 6 bases at V and 3 bases at J; junction bases unmatched: 3. The CDR3 has 13 amino acids. CDR3: CASSGQGYYGYTF. The CDR3, as DNA: TGTGCCAGCAGCGGACAGGGTTACTATGGCTACACCTTC.

The table lists this clonotype with many counts. The junction shows a germline mismatch at one end, possibly a read error. The chain carries TRBV7-7 and TRBJ2-2; unclear D gene. The CDR3 covers 15 residues. In germline, CDR1 is SSHAT, CDR2 FNYEAQ (reference sequence). This chain's CDR3 is CASSPDPKLTLGLFF. As DNA, the CDR3 is TGTGCTAGCAGCCCAGACCCCAAACTTACCCTGGGGCTGTTTTTT. The whole variable domain, remainder taken from reference TRBV7-7 and TRBJ2-2, is GAGVSQSPRYKVTKRGQDVTLRCDPISSHATLYWYQQALGQGPEFLTYFNYEAQPDKSGLPSDRFSAERPEGSISTLTIQRTEQRDSAMYRCASSPDPKLTLGLFFGEGSRLTVL.

This sequence joins TRBV11-2 and TRBJ2-5; no firm D call. CDR1 is SGHAT and CDR2 is FQNNGV in the germline V gene. This CDR3 is built from 14 residues. Trimming pared 0 bases from V and 5 bases from J, leaving 10 bases between. CDR3 in DNA: TGTGCCAGCAGCTTAGAGTTTGCCTCGGAGACCCAGTACTTC. It specifies CASSLEFASETQYF.

This clonotype has ten or more counts. V usage is TRBV12-3 or TRBV12-4 and J usage is TRBJ1-5; D uncertain. The CDR3 has 15 residues. The V gene lost 1 base and the J gene lost 0 bases, with 7 bases spanning the gap. The chain's CDR3 is CASSLVGSSNQPQHF. The CDR3 DNA sequence: TGTGCCAGCAGTTTAGTCGGGAGTAGCAATCAGCCCCAGCATTTT.

The V and J genes are TRBV19 and TRBJ1-2; tentatively, D is TRBD1 (6 bases). V lost 9 bases and J 2 bases, leaving 16 bases between the germline ends. The CDR3 covers 14 residues. Germline V gives CDR1 LNHDA, CDR2 SQIVND (reference sequence). The CDR3 DNA sequence: TGTGCCAGCTGCAACAGGGAATCCAACTATGGCTACACCTTC. Translation: CASCNRESNYGYTF.

For this clonotype: Given a much more abundant clone one base away, this may be a read error. For the CDR3, the DNA is TGTGCCAGTAGTTTCCGGTCGACAGTAGGGTACCAAGAGACCCAGTACTTC. Translated: CASSFRSTVGYQETQYF. The genes are TRBV19 and TRBJ2-5; weak D call: TRBD1 (5 bases). CDR3 size: 17 residues. Germline-derived CDR1 and CDR2 are LNHDA and SQIVND (reference sequence). Trimming removed 5 bases from V and 0 bases from J, with 19 bases in between.

There are many counts of this clonotype. CDR3 sequence: CASSVAGRYPGELFF. CDR3 DNA sequence: TGTGCCAGTAGTGTAGCGGGGCGGTATCCCGGGGAGCTGTTTTTT. The chain employs TRBV19 and TRBJ2-2; 8 nucleotides agree with TRBD2. The germline gives CDR1 LNHDA, CDR2 SQIVND (reference sequence). The CDR3 is 15 amino acids. J gave up 6 bases and V 5 bases, and 8 bases lay outside the gene matches.

The CDR3, as DNA: TGCAGTGCCCTGAGCTCCTACGAGCAGTACTTC. Protein sequence: CSALSSYEQYF. This chain joins TRBV20-1 and TRBJ2-7; D unclear. CDR1 DFQATT and CDR2 SNEGSKA come from the germline V gene (reference sequence). Trimming removed 6 bases at V and 0 bases at J, with 6 bases between. The CDR3 spans 11 residues.

Concerning this clonotype: No conserved phenylalanine or tryptophan ends this CDR3, so it is likely a read error. The V call is TRBV4-1, the J call TRBJ2-7; 9 bases agree with TRBD1. The CDR3 sequence is 17 residues long. Germline values: CDR1 MGHRA, CDR2 YSYEKL. The V gene end was trimmed by 0 bases and the J gene end by 4 bases; junction bases not matched to a gene: 10. Here the CDR3 DNA reads TGCGCCAGCAGCCAAGATGCGTTGGGACAGGGTATGTACGAGCAGTACTTG. This sequence encodes CASSQDALGQGMYEQYL.

This clonotype was counted ten times or more. The rearrangement links TRBV6-5 to TRBJ2-5; D perhaps matches TRBD2 (6 bases). The germline V gene encodes CDR1 MNHEY and CDR2 SVGAGI. The CDR3 has 14 amino acids. Trimming left V 8 bases short and J 5 bases short, with 18 bases between. CDR3 sequence: CASVGGVGFETQYF. CDR3 coding DNA: TGTGCCAGCGTCGGAGGGGTAGGATTCGAGACCCAGTACTTC.

This clonotype was seen at least ten times. This chain connects TRBV7-2 to TRBJ2-7; TRBD2 agrees at 10 bases. The CDR3 has 15 amino acids. Germline loops: CDR1 SGHTA, CDR2 FQGNSA. V lost 5 bases, J lost 4 bases, and 8 bases stayed unmatched. CDR3: CASSPKRGGAYEQYF. The CDR3 nucleotides are TGTGCCAGCAGCCCAAAGCGGGGGGGCGCATACGAGCAGTACTTC.

The sample holds many counts of this clonotype. The genes are TRBV6-1 and TRBJ1-5, with D uncertain. This CDR3 is built from 16 residues. Germline-derived CDR1 and CDR2 are MNHNS and SASEGT. Trimming cost V 6 bases and J 0 bases, with 15 bases left between them. The CDR3 protein is CASSELPGPSNQPQHF. CDR3 nucleotides: TGTGCCAGCAGCGAACTCCCTGGACCTAGCAATCAGCCCCAGCATTTT.

This clonotype was counted at least ten times. The J gene is TRBJ2-7, the V gene TRBV12-5; the match to TRBD1 covers 9 bases. The CDR3 length is 15 residues. Per the germline V gene, CDR1 is LGHNT and CDR2 is FRNRAP. V shed 0 bases, J shed 7 bases, and the junction held 7 bases outside the gene matches. CDR3 DNA: TGTGCTAGTGGTTTGGTACCGGACAGGGGAGGGGAGCAGTACTTC. It codes for CASGLVPDRGGEQYF.

In this sample, this clonotype turned up many times. V and J are TRBV7-2 and TRBJ2-7, with 13 bases aligning to TRBD2. The CDR3 consists of 15 residues. CDR1 is SGHTA and CDR2 is FQGNSA in the germline V gene. J lost 6 bases, V lost 6 bases, and 8 bases had no gene match. In nucleotides, the CDR3 is TGTGCCAGCAGTTCTACTAGCGGGGGGGCCTTCGAGCAGTACTTC. This translates into CASSSTSGGAFEQYF.

This clonotype was found many times. This chain connects TRBV6-1 to TRBJ2-4; D gene ambiguous. From germline, CDR1 is MNHNS and CDR2 SASEGT. This CDR3 has 16 residues. The V gene lost 3 bases and the J gene lost 0 bases, with 12 bases spanning the gap. DNA of the CDR3: TGTGCCAGCAGTGACTTTCAGATCTTAGCCAAAAACATTCAGTACTTC. It specifies CASSDFQILAKNIQYF.

The V gene is TRBV9, the J gene TRBJ2-2; D perhaps matches TRBD1 (6 bases). CDR3 length equals 14 residues. The V gene lost 3 bases and the J gene lost 3 bases, with 9 bases spanning the gap. The germline V gene has CDR1 SGDLS and CDR2 YYNGEE. This CDR3 is CASSERGYTGELFF. In nucleotides, the CDR3 is TGTGCCAGCAGCGAGAGGGGGTACACCGGGGAGCTGTTTTTT.

This clonotype has at least ten counts. The chain is built from TRBV7-8 and TRBJ2-7; no clear D. CDR1 and CDR2 (germline): SGHVS, FQNEAQ. The V gene lost 1 base and the J gene lost 4 bases, with 11 bases spanning the gap. The length of the CDR3 is 14 residues. CDR3: CASSLDPSVYEQYF. CDR3 DNA sequence: TGTGCCAGCAGCTTAGACCCCAGTGTTTACGAGCAGTACTTC.

The gene calls are TRBV13 and TRBJ2-7; either TRBD1 or TRBD2 may supply D (5 bases each). The length of the CDR3 is 15 residues. Trimming cost V 5 bases and J 0 bases, with 14 bases left between them. Germline V gene lookup returns CDR1 PRHDT and CDR2 FYEKMQ (reference sequence). This chain's CDR3 is CASSTGRESSYEQYF. The CDR3 DNA reads as TGTGCCAGCAGCACGGGGCGCGAGAGCTCCTACGAGCAGTACTTC.

This clonotype has a count of ten or more. The rearrangement uses TRBV20-1 and TRBJ2-7; D tentatively reads TRBD1 or TRBD2 (6 bases each). This CDR3 is built from 12 residues. In germline, CDR1 is DFQATT, CDR2 SNEGSKA (reference sequence). The V end was cut by 3 bases, the J end by 4 bases, with 10 bases between. CDR3: CSARGGGYEQYF. CDR3 DNA: TGCAGTGCTAGGGGGGGCGGTTACGAGCAGTACTTC.

This clonotype was detected ten times or more. This chain links TRBV4-1 with TRBJ1-5, with no clear D. V lost 1 base and J 5 bases, leaving 15 bases between the germline ends. CDR1 is MGHRA, CDR2 YSYEKL, per germline. The CDR3 covers 16 residues. This CDR3 is CASSQGWMGGDQPQHF. DNA for the CDR3: TGCGCCAGCAGCCAAGGCTGGATGGGTGGGGATCAGCCCCAGCATTTT.

This clonotype was counted many times. The rearrangement links TRBV9 to TRBJ2-4; TRBD2 matches 8 bases. In germline, CDR1 is SGDLS, CDR2 YYNGEE. This CDR3 region has 14 residues. Germline trimming cut 4 bases from V and 7 bases from J; bases unmatched to any gene: 7. The CDR3 reads CASSPGLEGNIQYF. The CDR3 DNA reads as TGTGCCAGCAGCCCGGGACTAGAGGGGAACATTCAGTACTTC.

This sequence joins TRBV5-1 and TRBJ2-7, with 11 bases identical to TRBD2. The V segment lost 1 base and the J segment 5 bases; nucleotides outside the gene matches: 5. Germline CDR1 reads SGHRS; CDR2 reads YFSETQ. The CDR3 is made up of 15 amino acids. CDR3 in amino acids: CASSLSTSGTNEQYF. The CDR3 DNA reads TGCGCCAGCAGCTTGTCGACTAGCGGGACCAACGAGCAGTACTTC.

This clonotype appeared many times. V usage is TRBV6-5 and J usage is TRBJ1-6; possibly TRBD1 for D (5 bases). The V end was cut by 0 bases, the J end by 6 bases, with 9 bases between. Per the germline V gene, CDR1 is MNHEY and CDR2 is SVGAGI. This CDR3 has 15 residues. CDR3 protein: CASSYSGRGNSPLHF. CDR3 nucleotide sequence: TGTGCCAGCAGTTACTCCGGGAGGGGTAATTCACCCCTCCACTTT.

At least ten counts were recorded for this clonotype. The CDR3 protein is CASSKLGNQPQHF. The CDR3 DNA reads TGTGCCAGTAGTAAGTTAGGGAATCAGCCCCAGCATTTT. This chain connects TRBV19 to TRBJ1-5; no definite D call. The germline CDR1 and CDR2 sequences are LNHDA and SQIVND (reference sequence). The CDR3 sequence is 13 residues long. V lost 4 bases and J 4 bases, leaving 8 bases between the germline ends.